The 5 T cell receptor beta chains presented below share a single source sample, sequenced in a study of CD4 T cells in relation to SARS-CoV-2 and coronaviruses. The data were produced by immunoSEQ multiplex PCR, yet TCRdb's version contains in-frame clones alone and is incomplete. The sample lists nearly 70,000 clones; 80% to 95% were seen once. Unexposed donor CD4+ T cells date from 2011-2018, before the COVID-19 pandemic. Source material: naive CD4+ T cells from PBMCs. Described subset: naive CD4+ T cells isolated by negative enrichment. These receptor sequences come from a human donor in good health.

The rearrangement uses TRBV28 and TRBJ1-2; no reliable D call. V was shortened by 5 bases and J by 4 bases, with 14 bases between the two germline ends. This CDR3 has 14 amino acids. CDR1 is MDHEN and CDR2 is SYDVKM in the germline V gene. The CDR3 coding sequence is TGTGCCAGCAGTATCCCAGCACCCATCTATGGCTACACCTTC. Translating gives CASSIPAPIYGYTF.

J is TRBJ2-7 and V is TRBV25-1; 7 bases are a match to TRBD1. With V trimmed by 2 bases and J by 3 bases, 7 bases remained unmatched. Germline CDR1 and CDR2: MGHDK and SYGVNS. The CDR3 totals 15 residues. As DNA, the CDR3 is TGTGCCAGCAGTGAACGACGACAGGGTGACTACGAGCAGTACTTC. It translates to CASSERRQGDYEQYF.

The rearrangement joins TRBV6-5 to TRBJ2-1; D call uncertain. The CDR3 has 13 amino acids. CDR1 MNHEY and CDR2 SVGAGI come from the germline V gene. V gave up 8 bases and J gave up 4 bases, with 12 bases separating them. The CDR3 bases are TGTGCCAGCCACCCGGACGCATACAATGAGCAGTTCTTC. Protein product: CASHPDAYNEQFF.

V usage is TRBV18 and J usage is TRBJ2-5; D assignment may be TRBD1 or TRBD2 (5 bases each). CDR3 length: 15 residues. Trimming stripped 0 bases from V and 1 base from J, with 9 bases between. CDR1 is KGHSH, CDR2 LQKENI, per germline. For the CDR3, the DNA is TGTGCCAGCTCACCACCATCAGGGACCCAAGAGACCCAGTACTTC. This sequence encodes CASSPPSGTQETQYF.

The V and J genes are TRBV19 and TRBJ1-2; D is ambiguous. CDR3 length equals 17 residues. CDR1 is LNHDA, CDR2 SQIVND, per germline (reference sequence). Trimming removed 3 bases at V and 1 base at J, with 18 bases between. CDR3: CASSISGSPSINYGYTF. In DNA, the CDR3 is TGTGCCAGTAGTATTTCCGGCAGTCCCTCAATTAACTATGGCTACACCTTC.